The 9 T cell receptor beta chains in this list originate from one sample, sequenced in a study of cytotoxic CD8 clonotypes in ibrutinib-treated CLL. The repertoire was sequenced with immunoSEQ multiplex PCR; TCRdb's copy has only in-frame clones and lacks some. The table has over 200,000 clones, roughly three quarters seen once; the top ten hold roughly 10%. Sequences were derived from PBMCs, sampled after 12 months of ibrutinib treatment. These receptor sequences come from a human donor with chronic lymphocytic leukemia.

This clone showed up just once. The rearrangement joins TRBV10-3 to TRBJ1-6; the D is unclear. The V end lost 0 bases, the J end lost 14 bases, and 8 bases lay between the germline ends. This CDR3 spans 12 amino acids. CDR1 and CDR2 (germline): ENHRY, SYGVKD. Here the CDR3 DNA reads TGTGCCATCAGTGAGTCGACGGGGACCCTCCACTTT. It is translated as CAISESTGTLHF.

CDR3 sequence: CASSSGFSYNEQFF. The CDR3 region has the DNA TGTGCCAGCTCCTCGGGATTCTCCTACAATGAGCAGTTCTTC. The rearrangement links TRBV27 to TRBJ2-1, with D tentatively TRBD2 (5 bases). With 8 bases removed from V and 0 bases from J, the gap between germline ends came to 11 bases. CDR1 MNHEY and CDR2 SMNVEV come from the germline V gene (reference sequence). The CDR3 runs 14 residues.

The rearrangement uses TRBV5-1 and TRBJ2-5, with 13 bases aligning to TRBD2. The V gene's germline CDR1 is SGHRS and CDR2 YFSETQ. Trimming took 4 bases from V and 0 from J; bases not matched to a gene: 9. This CDR3 comprises 18 residues. CDR3 nucleotide sequence: TGCGCCAGCAGCACAGGACTAGCGGGGGCTCAGTACCAAGAGACCCAGTACTTC. This encodes CASSTGLAGAQYQETQYF.

V gene TRBV4-1 combines with J gene TRBJ1-1; no firm D call. V was trimmed by 3 bases and J by 0 bases, leaving 5 bases between them. This CDR3 is 13 amino acids long. CDR1 is MGHRA, CDR2 YSYEKL, per germline. The CDR3 is CASSQQMNTEAFF. The CDR3 DNA follows: TGCGCCAGCAGCCAGCAGATGAACACTGAAGCTTTCTTT.

The chain combines TRBV27 with TRBJ1-6; D gene ambiguous. This CDR3 comprises 13 residues. Germline V gives CDR1 MNHEY, CDR2 SMNVEV (reference sequence). The ends were cut back, 2 bases at V and 5 bases at J, with 4 bases in the middle. CDR3 nucleotides: TGTGCCAGCAGTTTACAGCATAATTCACCCCTCCACTTT. It codes for CASSLQHNSPLHF.

V is TRBV7-9 and J is TRBJ2-7; D is unresolved. This CDR3 spans 12 amino acids. V gave up 3 bases and J gave up 6 bases, with 9 bases separating them. The germline gives CDR1 SEHNR, CDR2 FQNEAQ (reference sequence). The CDR3 coding sequence is TGTGCCAGCAGCTTGGAGCTTCCCGAGCAGTACTTC. It translates to CASSLELPEQYF.

A word on this clone: Other nucleotide sequences in the sample specify the same CDR3. CDR3 nucleotide sequence: TGCGCCAGCAGCCAAGTAGACGTCAATGAGCAGTTCTTC. Translation: CASSQVDVNEQFF. The V and J genes are TRBV4-1 and TRBJ2-1; D remains unclear. CDR1 and CDR2 from the germline V gene are MGHRA and YSYEKL. The germline V and J ends were trimmed by 1 base and 6 bases, with 7 bases remaining between them. The CDR3 extends over 13 amino acids.

The rearrangement joins TRBV6-5 to TRBJ1-1; TRBD1 matches 7 bases. The ends lost 4 bases at V and 6 bases at J; junction bases unmatched: 5. Germline assignment: CDR1 MNHEY and CDR2 SVGAGI. This CDR3 is 13 amino acids long. CDR3 amino acids: CASSFTGAAEAFF. Written as DNA, the CDR3 is TGTGCCAGCAGTTTCACAGGGGCGGCTGAAGCTTTCTTT.

CDR3 nucleotides: TGTGCCAGCAGCTTAGAGCGGCAAGGGTACACCGGGGAGCTGTTTTTT. This codes for CASSLERQGYTGELFF. V and J are TRBV7-9 and TRBJ2-2; D perhaps matches TRBD2 (5 bases). Germline values: CDR1 SEHNR, CDR2 FQNEAQ (reference sequence). The CDR3 covers 16 residues. The V end was cut by 1 base, the J end by 3 bases, with 12 bases between.